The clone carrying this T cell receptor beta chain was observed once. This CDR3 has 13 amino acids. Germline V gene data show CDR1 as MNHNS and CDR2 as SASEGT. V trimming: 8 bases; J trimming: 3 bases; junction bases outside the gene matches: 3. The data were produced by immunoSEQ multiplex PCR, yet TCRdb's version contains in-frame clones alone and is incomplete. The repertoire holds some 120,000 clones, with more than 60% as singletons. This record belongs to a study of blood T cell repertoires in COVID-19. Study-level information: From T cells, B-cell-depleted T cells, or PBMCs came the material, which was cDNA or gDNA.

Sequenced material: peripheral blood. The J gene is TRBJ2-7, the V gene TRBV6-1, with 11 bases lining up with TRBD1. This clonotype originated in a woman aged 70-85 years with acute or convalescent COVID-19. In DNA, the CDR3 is TGTGCCAGCCGAGGGACAGGGGGCTACGAGCAGTACTTC. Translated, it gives CASRGTGGYEQYF.